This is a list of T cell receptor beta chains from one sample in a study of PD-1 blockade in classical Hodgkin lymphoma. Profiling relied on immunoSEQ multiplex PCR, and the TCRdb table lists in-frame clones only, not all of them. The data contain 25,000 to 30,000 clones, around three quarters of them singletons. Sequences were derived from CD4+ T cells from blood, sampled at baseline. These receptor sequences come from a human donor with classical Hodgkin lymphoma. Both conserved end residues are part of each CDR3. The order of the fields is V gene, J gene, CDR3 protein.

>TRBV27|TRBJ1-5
CASSLRQGSQPQHF
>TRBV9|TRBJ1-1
CASSVGGEGEAFF
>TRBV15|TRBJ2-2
CATSRLPNTGELFF
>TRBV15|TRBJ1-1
CATSRDRRYTEAFF
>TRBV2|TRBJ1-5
CASSGELDQPQHF
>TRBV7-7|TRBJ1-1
CASSLPTGQGTEAFF
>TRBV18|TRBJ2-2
CASSPEQIETGELFF
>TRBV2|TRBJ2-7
CASLEDRSSYEQYF
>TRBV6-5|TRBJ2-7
CASSRSGLYEQYF
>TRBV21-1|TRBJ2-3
CASSNLLGPSTDTQYF
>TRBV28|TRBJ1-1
CASSLFQGEAFF
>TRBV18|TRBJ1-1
CASSPRDRGVNTEAFF
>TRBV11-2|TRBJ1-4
CASSPRQGRSEKLFF
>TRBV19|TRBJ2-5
CASSTTSGQQETQYF
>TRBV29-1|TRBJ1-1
CSVYILDGNTEAFF
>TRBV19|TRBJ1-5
CASNRVEGGSGNQPQHF
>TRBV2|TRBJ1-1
CASSEATGKTEAFF
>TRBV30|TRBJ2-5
CAWSPGTGTQYF
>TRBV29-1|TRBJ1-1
CSVDGETTEAFF
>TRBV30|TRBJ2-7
CAWTRGGYEQYF
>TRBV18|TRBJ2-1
CASSPQGTSVNEQFF
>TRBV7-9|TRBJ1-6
CASAQSSYNSPLHF
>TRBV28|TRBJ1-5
CASSFFSGGGNQPQHF
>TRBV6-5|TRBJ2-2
CASTSGILGTGELFF
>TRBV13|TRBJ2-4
CASSLRTYLNIQYF
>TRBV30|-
CAWQALHYEQYF
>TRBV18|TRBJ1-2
CASSITADALDGYTF
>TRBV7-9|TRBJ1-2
CASSLGSTGRGYTF
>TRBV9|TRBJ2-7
CASSGHTGYEQYF
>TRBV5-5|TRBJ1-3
CASSLGAYSGNTIYF
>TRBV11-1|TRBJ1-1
CASSLDRSNTEAFF
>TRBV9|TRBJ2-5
CASSVGGGPETQYF
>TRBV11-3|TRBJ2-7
CASSSRTSPSNEQYF
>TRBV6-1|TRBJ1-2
CASSENPYYGYTF
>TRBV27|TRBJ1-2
CASSTPGGASYGYTF
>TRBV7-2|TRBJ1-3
CASSWNRGYSGNTIYF
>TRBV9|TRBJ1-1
CASTDRGHVNTEAFF
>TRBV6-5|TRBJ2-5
CASSYVARSETQYF
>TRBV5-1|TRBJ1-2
CASSGTGGYGYTF
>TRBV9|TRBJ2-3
CASSFQRGAVPDTQYF
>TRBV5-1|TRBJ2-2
CASSLSGTGELFF
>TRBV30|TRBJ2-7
CAWSVRFAEQYF
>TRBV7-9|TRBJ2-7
CASSLESSYEQYF
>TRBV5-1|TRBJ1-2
CASRQDSVFPGYTF
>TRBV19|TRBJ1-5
CASSILGIQGNQPQHF
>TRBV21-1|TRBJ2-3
CASSKDPTSVDVTQYF
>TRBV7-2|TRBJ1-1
CASNGPRTGKRGTEAFF
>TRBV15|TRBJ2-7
CATSRDPLASYEQYF
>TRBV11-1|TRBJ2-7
CASSLTIPTAYEQYF
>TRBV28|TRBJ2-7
CASSNAQGEQYF
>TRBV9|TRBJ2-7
CASSTRGLAGGLGEQYF
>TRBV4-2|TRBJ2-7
CASSRTENRDTGYEQYF
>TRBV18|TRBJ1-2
CASSPPKGHGYTF
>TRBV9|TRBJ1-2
CASSVGGGQEDYGYTF
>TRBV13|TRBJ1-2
CASSYLGREDYGYTF
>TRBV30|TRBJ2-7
CAWSIGLYEQYF
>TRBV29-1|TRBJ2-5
CSVRPGTGIGTQYF
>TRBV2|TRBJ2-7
CASSEAQPGNEQYF
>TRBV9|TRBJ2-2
CASSPRQGTGGELFF
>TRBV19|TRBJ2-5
CASSIPQDRGKETQYF